This T cell receptor beta chain was obtained from a study of molecular identifiers for immune sequencing clone quantification. Whole-study results and caveats: Among one million naive cells, spiked Jurkat TCR RNA from a single cell was reportedly detectable.

Points on this clonotype: Its antigen remains unknown.

In the sort, naive CD8 T cells were defined as CD8+CD4-CCR7+CD45RA+. Preparation methods for the bulk TCR libraries were those previously described, with listed TCR primers. One entry per CDR3 protein, called by TCRdb with MiXCR from the PCR reads. Of about 320,000 distinct CDR3 sequences listed, about 20% are singletons. This TCR came from a human donor in good health. Some libraries in this study had Jurkat cell RNA spiked in. The sequenced sample consisted of naive CD8+ T cells from blood, with Jurkat cell RNA spiked in. Subset specified: FACS-sorted CD8+CD4-CCR7+CD45RA+ naive T cells.

The CDR3 loop reads CASSTAVGFTEAFF. DNA for the CDR3: TGTGCCAGCAGTACGGCAGTGGGCTTCACTGAAGCTTTCTTT. The chain combines TRBV6-2 or TRBV6-3 with TRBJ1-1; D call uncertain. The CDR3 sequence is 14 residues long. Germline CDR1 reads MNHEY; CDR2 reads SVGEGT. Trimming pared 5 bases from V and 4 bases from J, leaving 14 bases between.